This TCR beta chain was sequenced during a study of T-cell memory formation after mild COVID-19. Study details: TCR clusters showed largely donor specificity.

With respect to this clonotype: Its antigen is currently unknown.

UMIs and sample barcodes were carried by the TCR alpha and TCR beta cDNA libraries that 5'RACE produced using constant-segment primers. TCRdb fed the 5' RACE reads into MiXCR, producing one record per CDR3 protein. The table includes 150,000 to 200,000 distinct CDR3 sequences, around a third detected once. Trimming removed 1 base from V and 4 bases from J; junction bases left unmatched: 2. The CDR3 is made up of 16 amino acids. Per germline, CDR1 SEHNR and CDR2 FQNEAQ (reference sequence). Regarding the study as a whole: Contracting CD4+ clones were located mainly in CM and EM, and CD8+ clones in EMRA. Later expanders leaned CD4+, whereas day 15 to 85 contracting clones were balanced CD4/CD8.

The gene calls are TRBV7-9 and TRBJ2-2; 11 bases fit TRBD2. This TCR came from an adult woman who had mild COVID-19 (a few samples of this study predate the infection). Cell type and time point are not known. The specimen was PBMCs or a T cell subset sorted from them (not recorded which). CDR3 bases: TGTGCCAGCAGCTTAGGACTAGCGGGATCCACCGGGGAGCTGTTTTTT. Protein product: CASSLGLAGSTGELFF.